The source of this T cell receptor (beta chain) is a study of T cells in localized non-small cell lung cancer. Assay: immunoSEQ multiplex PCR; the TCRdb copy retains only in-frame clones and omits some. This sample has several thousand clones, with 15% to 20% found just once. By share, this clone counts as medium-sized. From germline, CDR1 is SGHNT and CDR2 YENEEA. The V gene end was trimmed by 5 bases and the J gene end by 0 bases; junction bases not matched to a gene: 7. The CDR3 has 15 amino acids. The rearrangement uses TRBV11-3 and TRBJ2-7; 7 bases agree with TRBD1. Source: lung tumor tissue, taken before any cancer treatment. This receptor was taken from a man aged 40 to 75 with stage I lung adenocarcinoma. The CDR3 reads CASSQTRDSSYEQYF. CDR3 DNA: TGTGCCAGCAGCCAAACCCGGGACAGCTCCTACGAGCAGTACTTC. Combining the CDR3 with reference TRBV11-3 and TRBJ2-7 gives the whole variable domain EAGVVQSPRYKIIEKKQPVAFWCNPISGHNTLYWYLQNLGQGPELLIRYENEEAVDDSQLPKDRFSAERLKGVDSTLKIQPAELGDSAVYLCASSQTRDSSYEQYFGPGTRLTVT.